The T cell receptor (beta chain) under discussion was sequenced for a study of T cells after somatic rescue of genetic block. This CDR3 comprises 13 residues. After removal of 5 bases from V and 3 bases from J, the junction contained 1 base not matched to a gene. CDR1 is LGHNA and CDR2 is YSLEER in the germline V gene. Only in-frame clones appear in the TCRdb table, and some are missing; sequencing was by immunoSEQ multiplex PCR. This repertoire shows around 57,000 clones, more than 90% found once; its top ten account for approximately 0.073%. The source of this sequence is a child in the first two years of life. The chain combines TRBV4-3 with TRBJ1-1; TRBD1 aligns across 9 bases. The specimen was peripheral blood mononuclear cells (PBMCs). CDR3 amino acids: CASSWTGDTEAFF. In DNA, the CDR3 is TGCGCCAGCAGCTGGACAGGGGACACTGAAGCTTTCTTT.